Listed below are T cell receptor beta chains from one sample, sequenced in a study of sequential checkpoint blockade in melanoma. Assay used: immunoSEQ multiplex PCR; TCRdb lists only in-frame clones, some missing. The data hold about 4,000 clones, with under 20% observed a single time. The specimen was tumor tissue (inferred from file names), collected from a patient given nivolumab and ipilimumab in sequence. These receptors were collected from a human patient with melanoma. Some clones in this sample may be carry-over from other donors' samples. The CDR3 runs from the conserved cysteine through the conserved F or W. D genes are given only for firm matches. Not all rows give a size; the values are once, few, many and, for expanded clones, a class.

d_call: NA
j_call: TRBJ2-7
clone_size: NA
v_call: TRBV11-3
cdr3_nt: TGTGCCAGCAGCTTAGTTGTTTCTCCGTCTTCCTACGAGCAGTACTTC
cdr3_aa: CASSLVVSPSSYEQYF

d_call: NA
j_call: TRBJ1-1
clone_size: large
v_call: TRBV6-8
cdr3_nt: TGTGCCAGCACTGGACAGCCGGGTACTGAAGCTTTCTTT
cdr3_aa: CASTGQPGTEAFF

d_call: NA
j_call: TRBJ1-2
clone_size: medium-sized
v_call: TRBV9
cdr3_nt: TGTGCCAGCGGAGAGCACCAGGACAACTATGGCTACACCTTC
cdr3_aa: CASGEHQDNYGYTF

d_call: NA
j_call: TRBJ2-7
clone_size: NA
v_call: TRBV9
cdr3_nt: TGTGCCAGCAGCGGAACTAGGGGCGAGCAGTACTTC
cdr3_aa: CASSGTRGEQYF

d_call: NA
j_call: TRBJ2-7
clone_size: few
v_call: TRBV5-1
cdr3_nt: TGCGCCAGCAGCGCGAACAGCGTCTCCTACGAGCAGTACTTC
cdr3_aa: CASSANSVSYEQYF

d_call: TRBD2
j_call: TRBJ2-3
clone_size: NA
v_call: TRBV19
cdr3_nt: TGTGCCAGTAGTGATAGCGGGGGAAGGACAGATACGCAGTATTTT
cdr3_aa: CASSDSGGRTDTQYF

d_call: TRBD2
j_call: TRBJ2-2
clone_size: many
v_call: TRBV11-3
cdr3_nt: TGTGCCAGCAGCTCGGGACTAGTAAGCGGGGAGCTGTTTTTT
cdr3_aa: CASSSGLVSGELFF

d_call: TRBD2
j_call: TRBJ2-5
clone_size: medium-sized
v_call: TRBV6-8
cdr3_nt: TGTGCCAGTCGGACTAGCGGCGCGGGGACCCAGTACTTC
cdr3_aa: CASRTSGAGTQYF

d_call: NA
j_call: TRBJ2-7
clone_size: large
v_call: TRBV11-3
cdr3_nt: TGTGCCAGCAGCTTAATAAGGGCCACGGGGTATTACGAGCAGTACTTC
cdr3_aa: CASSLIRATGYYEQYF

d_call: TRBD1
j_call: TRBJ1-4
clone_size: NA
v_call: TRBV11-3
cdr3_nt: TGTGCCAGCAGCCCCCGGACAGGGGGGGAAAAACTGTTTTTT
cdr3_aa: CASSPRTGGEKLFF

d_call: NA
j_call: TRBJ1-2
clone_size: large
v_call: TRBV23-1
cdr3_nt: TGCGCCAGCAGTCAAAGCCAGGGTTTAGAGGAGGGCTACACCTTC
cdr3_aa: CASSQSQGLEEGYTF

d_call: NA
j_call: TRBJ1-3
clone_size: few
v_call: TRBV11-3
cdr3_nt: TGTGCCAGCAGCTTAGATGGCGTTAGTGGAAACACCATATATTTT
cdr3_aa: CASSLDGVSGNTIYF

d_call: NA
j_call: TRBJ1-4
clone_size: NA
v_call: TRBV10-2
cdr3_nt: TGCGCCAGCAGTGAAGCGCCGGTGAATGAAAAACTGTTTTTT
cdr3_aa: CASSEAPVNEKLFF

d_call: NA
j_call: TRBJ2-2
clone_size: few
v_call: TRBV4-1
cdr3_nt: TGCGCCAGCAGCCGCGGTCTCCAAACCCCAGGGAACACCGGGGAGCTGTTTTTT
cdr3_aa: CASSRGLQTPGNTGELFF

d_call: NA
j_call: TRBJ2-2
clone_size: few
v_call: TRBV9
cdr3_nt: TGTGCCAGCAGCAGAAAGACAGGCCCGAACACCGGGGAGCTGTTTTTT
cdr3_aa: CASSRKTGPNTGELFF

d_call: TRBD2
j_call: TRBJ2-5
clone_size: few
v_call: TRBV6-8
cdr3_nt: TGTGCCAGCAGGAGCGGGGGAACACAAGAGACCCAGTACTTC
cdr3_aa: CASRSGGTQETQYF

d_call: TRBD1
j_call: TRBJ1-3
clone_size: NA
v_call: TRBV19
cdr3_nt: TGTGCCAGTATTGGGGACAGGGGGCTTGGAAACACCATATATTTT
cdr3_aa: CASIGDRGLGNTIYF

d_call: NA
j_call: TRBJ1-5
clone_size: NA
v_call: TRBV28
cdr3_nt: TGTGCCAGCAGTCTATCAAACAGGGTGTGGCAGCCCCAGCATTTT
cdr3_aa: CASSLSNRVWQPQHF

d_call: TRBD1
j_call: TRBJ1-5
clone_size: NA
v_call: TRBV16
cdr3_nt: TGTGCCAGCAGCCGGGACAGCAACAATCAGCCCCAGCATTTT
cdr3_aa: CASSRDSNNQPQHF

d_call: TRBD2
j_call: TRBJ2-1
clone_size: few
v_call: TRBV6-8
cdr3_nt: TGTGCCAGCAGTGCCGGCGGGGGGGCAAGGAATGAGCAGTTCTTC
cdr3_aa: CASSAGGGARNEQFF

d_call: NA
j_call: TRBJ2-1
clone_size: medium-sized
v_call: TRBV9
cdr3_nt: TGTGCCAGCAGCGTGTCCCACAATGAGCAGTTCTTC
cdr3_aa: CASSVSHNEQFF

d_call: NA
j_call: TRBJ2-1
clone_size: medium-sized
v_call: TRBV6-8
cdr3_nt: TGTGCCAGCAGTTACAGCGCGGGGAACAATGAGCAGTTCTTC
cdr3_aa: CASSYSAGNNEQFF

d_call: TRBD2
j_call: TRBJ2-5
clone_size: few
v_call: TRBV6-8
cdr3_nt: TGTGCCAGCAGCCTAGCGGGAGAGACCCAGTACTTC
cdr3_aa: CASSLAGETQYF

d_call: NA
j_call: TRBJ1-5
clone_size: few
v_call: TRBV9
cdr3_nt: TGTGCCAGCAGCCCGGGGGCCAAGGTACAGCCCCAGCATTTT
cdr3_aa: CASSPGAKVQPQHF

d_call: TRBD1
j_call: TRBJ1-2
clone_size: few
v_call: TRBV11-3
cdr3_nt: TGTGCCAGCAGCTTAGAGGGAAGGACAGGGGCGGTTGGCTACACCTTC
cdr3_aa: CASSLEGRTGAVGYTF

d_call: NA
j_call: TRBJ1-2
clone_size: many
v_call: TRBV6-8
cdr3_nt: TGTGCCAGCAGTTACACCCCAACGGGGGGAGCTAACTATGGCTACACCTTC
cdr3_aa: CASSYTPTGGANYGYTF

d_call: TRBD1
j_call: TRBJ2-7
clone_size: many
v_call: TRBV11-3
cdr3_nt: TGTGCCAGCAGCTTCTCGACAGGGGGGGGCGAGCAGTACTTC
cdr3_aa: CASSFSTGGGEQYF

d_call: NA
j_call: TRBJ1-4
clone_size: large
v_call: TRBV9
cdr3_nt: TGTGCCAGCAGCGTAGATTCCGGCCCAACTAATGAAAAACTGTTTTTT
cdr3_aa: CASSVDSGPTNEKLFF

d_call: NA
j_call: TRBJ1-4
clone_size: few
v_call: TRBV11-3
cdr3_nt: TGTGCCAGCAGCTTAGTTTCAGGGGAACAGGAAAAACTGTTTTTT
cdr3_aa: CASSLVSGEQEKLFF

d_call: NA
j_call: TRBJ2-3
clone_size: few
v_call: TRBV11-3
cdr3_nt: TGTGCCAGCAGCTTAGTCAGGGGTGGAATAGATACGCAGTATTTT
cdr3_aa: CASSLVRGGIDTQYF

d_call: NA
j_call: TRBJ1-6
clone_size: few
v_call: TRBV10-3
cdr3_nt: TGTGCCATCAGTGAGGCAACCAATTCACCCCTCCACTTT
cdr3_aa: CAISEATNSPLHF